This T cell receptor beta chain derives from a study of blood T cell repertoires in COVID-19. Study-level information: COVID-19 samples collected from the United States, Italy and Spain covered acute and convalescent phases. Nucleic acid was either cDNA or gDNA, and it came from T cells, B-cell-depleted T cells, or PBMCs.

Per the study methods: The authors estimated nucleated cell counts from reference gene primer amplification. Measured with immunoSEQ multiplex PCR; TCRdb has only the in-frame clones, and not every one. V and J calls and clone size are those listed in that table; D and trimming were worked out from the DNA. This sample has 650,000 to 800,000 clones, with 80% to 90% found just once. The germline CDR1 and CDR2 sequences are SGHKS and YYEKEE (reference sequence). V lost 0 bases, J lost 2 bases, and 9 bases lay in between. This CDR3 contains 14 residues. The sequencing input was peripheral blood. This rearrangement joins TRBV5-5 to TRBJ2-7, with D possibly matching TRBD1 (6 bases). This receptor was taken from a woman between 18 and 29 years old with acute or convalescent COVID-19. CDR3 in amino acids: CASSLGTGTYEQYF. The DNA for the CDR3 is TGTGCCAGCAGCTTGGGAACAGGGACCTACGAGCAGTACTTC.